This T cell receptor beta chain comes out of a study of neurological immune-mediated disorders. Study summary: Multiple sclerosis patients numbered 34, of whom about 30 were relapsing-remitting and 3 secondary progressive.

Trimming stripped 0 bases from V and 7 bases from J, with 10 bases between. The CDR3 extends over 14 amino acids. CDR1 WSHSY and CDR2 SAAADI come from the germline V gene. The method for making cDNA was 5'RACE, and it used 10-nucleotide random UMIs. TCRdb re-called the 5' RACE reads through MiXCR, storing one row per CDR3 protein. The table includes tens of thousands of distinct CDR3 sequences, about 3.7% detected once. This clonotype was observed at least ten times. Its antigen is unknown. Study observations and caveats: Across subjects, no CDR3 amino acid sequence appeared in expanded clones of more than one subject, a finding that suggested private repertoires in all groups.

This sequence was found in a man in his sixties with multiple sclerosis. This chain links TRBV10-2 with TRBJ1-5, with D uncertain. Sequenced input: PBMCs. The DNA of the CDR3 is TGCGCCAGCAGTGAGTCAGGTTTGGGGCAGCCCCAGCATTTT. As protein: CASSESGLGQPQHF.